These 2 T cell receptor beta chains originate from one sample sequenced in a study of chemoradiotherapy in HPV16-positive cancers. TCRdb's table, derived via immunoSEQ multiplex PCR, lists solely in-frame clones and lacks some. Here the sample spans over 1,500 clones, less than 80% being singletons. The sequences come from tumor tissue, collected from a patient who underwent chemoradiotherapy. These receptors were collected from a human donor with HPV-associated anogenital cancer.

V is TRBV2 and J is TRBJ2-2; 7 nucleotides match TRBD1. The J segment lost 0 bases and the V segment lost 4 bases, leaving 2 bases of the junction unmatched. The CDR3 consists of 15 residues. The V gene's germline CDR1 is SNHLY and CDR2 FYNNEI. CDR3 protein: CASSAGTANTGELFF. CDR3 coding DNA: TGTGCCAGCAGTGCCGGGACAGCGAACACCGGGGAGCTGTTTTTT. Full variable domain (remainder filled in from reference TRBV2 and TRBJ2-2): EPEVTQTPSHQVTQMGQEVILRCVPISNHLYFYWYRQILGQKVEFLVSFYNNEISEKSEIFDDQFSVERPDGSNFTLKIRSTKLEDSAMYFCASSAGTANTGELFFGEGSRLTVL.

V gene TRBV28 combines with J gene TRBJ1-1, with unresolved D. The CDR3 is 15 amino acids. Trimming stripped 7 bases from V and 0 bases from J, with 15 bases between. In germline, CDR1 is MDHEN, CDR2 SYDVKM. The CDR3 region has the DNA TGTGCCAGCACCCTACACCCAAATATGAACACTGAAGCTTTCTTT. As protein: CASTLHPNMNTEAFF. Full variable domain (remainder filled in from reference TRBV28 and TRBJ1-1): DVKVTQSSRYLVKRTGEKVFLECVQDMDHENMFWYRQDPGLGLRLIYFSYDVKMKEKGDIPEGYSVSREKKERFSLILESASTNQTSMYLCASTLHPNMNTEAFFGQGTRLTVV.